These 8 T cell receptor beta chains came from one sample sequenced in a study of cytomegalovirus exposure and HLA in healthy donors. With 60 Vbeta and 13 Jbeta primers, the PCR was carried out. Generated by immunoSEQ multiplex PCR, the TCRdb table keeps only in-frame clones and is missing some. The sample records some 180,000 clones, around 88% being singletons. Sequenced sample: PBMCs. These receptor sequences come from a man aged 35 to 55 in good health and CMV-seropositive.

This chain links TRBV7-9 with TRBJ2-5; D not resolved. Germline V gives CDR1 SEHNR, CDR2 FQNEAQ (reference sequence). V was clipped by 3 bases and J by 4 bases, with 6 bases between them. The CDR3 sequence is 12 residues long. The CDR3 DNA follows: TGTGCCAGCAGCTTCTCCGGAGAGACCCAGTACTTC. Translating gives CASSFSGETQYF.

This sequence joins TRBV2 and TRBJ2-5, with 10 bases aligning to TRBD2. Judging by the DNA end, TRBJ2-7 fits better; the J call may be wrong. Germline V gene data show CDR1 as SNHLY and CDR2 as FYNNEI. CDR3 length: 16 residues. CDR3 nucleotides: TGTGCCAGCAGTGAAGGGGCTAGCGGGAGTGGTTACGAGCAGTACTTC. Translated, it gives CASSEGASGSGYEQYF.

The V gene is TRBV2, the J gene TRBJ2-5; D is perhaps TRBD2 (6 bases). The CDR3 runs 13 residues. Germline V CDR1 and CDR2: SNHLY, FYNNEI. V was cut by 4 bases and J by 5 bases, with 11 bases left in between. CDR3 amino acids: CASSGPEGETQYF. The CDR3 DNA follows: TGTGCCAGCAGTGGCCCGGAGGGGGAGACCCAGTACTTC.

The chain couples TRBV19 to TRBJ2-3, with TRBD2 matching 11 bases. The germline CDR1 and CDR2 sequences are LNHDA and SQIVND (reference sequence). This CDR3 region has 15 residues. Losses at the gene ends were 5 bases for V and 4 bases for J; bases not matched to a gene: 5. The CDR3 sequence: CASSFTSGSADTQYF. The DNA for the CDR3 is TGTGCCAGTAGTTTTACTAGCGGGAGCGCAGATACGCAGTATTTT.

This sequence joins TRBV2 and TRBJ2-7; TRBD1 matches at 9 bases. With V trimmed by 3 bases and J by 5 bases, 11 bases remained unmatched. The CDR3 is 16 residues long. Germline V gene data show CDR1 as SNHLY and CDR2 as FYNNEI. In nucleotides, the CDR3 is TGTGCCAGCAGTGATTTCACCGGGACAGGGCATGACGAGCAGTACTTC. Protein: CASSDFTGTGHDEQYF.

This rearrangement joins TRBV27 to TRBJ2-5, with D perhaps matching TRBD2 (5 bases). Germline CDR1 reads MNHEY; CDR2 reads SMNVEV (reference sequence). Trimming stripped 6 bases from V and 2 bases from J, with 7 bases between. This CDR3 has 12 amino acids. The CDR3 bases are TGTGCCAGCAGGGACTCTCAAGAGACCCAGTACTTC. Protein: CASRDSQETQYF.

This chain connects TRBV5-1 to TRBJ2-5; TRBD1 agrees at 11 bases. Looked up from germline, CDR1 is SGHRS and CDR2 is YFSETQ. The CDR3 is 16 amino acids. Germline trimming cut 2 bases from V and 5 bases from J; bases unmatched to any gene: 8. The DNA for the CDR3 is TGCGCCAGCAGCTTAACCGGGACAGGGGGTCCGGAGACCCAGTACTTC. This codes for CASSLTGTGGPETQYF.

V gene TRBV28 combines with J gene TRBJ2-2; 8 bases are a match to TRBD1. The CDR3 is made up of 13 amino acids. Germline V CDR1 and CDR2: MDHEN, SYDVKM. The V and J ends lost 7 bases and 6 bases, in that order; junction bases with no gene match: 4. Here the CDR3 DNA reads TGTGCCAGCAAACAGGGGGGCGCCGGGGAGCTGTTTTTT. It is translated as CASKQGGAGELFF.